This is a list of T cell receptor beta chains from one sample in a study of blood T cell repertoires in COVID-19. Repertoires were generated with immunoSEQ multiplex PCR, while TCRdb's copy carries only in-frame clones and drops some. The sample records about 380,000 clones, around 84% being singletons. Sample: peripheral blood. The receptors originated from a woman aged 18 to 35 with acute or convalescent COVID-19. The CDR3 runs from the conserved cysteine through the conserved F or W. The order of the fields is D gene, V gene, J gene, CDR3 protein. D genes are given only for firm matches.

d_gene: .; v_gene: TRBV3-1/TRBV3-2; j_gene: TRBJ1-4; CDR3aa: CASSRKQGGGEKLFF
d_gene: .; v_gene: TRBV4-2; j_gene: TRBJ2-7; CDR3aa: CASSQVKEHSYEQYF
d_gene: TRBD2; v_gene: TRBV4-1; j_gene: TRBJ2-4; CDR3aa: CASSQVVDGLAGDPIQYF
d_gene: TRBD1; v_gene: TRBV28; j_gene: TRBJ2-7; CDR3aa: CASRPYLHRGNIYEQYF
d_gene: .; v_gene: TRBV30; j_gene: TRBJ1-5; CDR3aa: CAWSTGILRGNQPQHF
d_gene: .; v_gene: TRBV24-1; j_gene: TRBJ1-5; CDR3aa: CATSDVTGNSNQPQHF
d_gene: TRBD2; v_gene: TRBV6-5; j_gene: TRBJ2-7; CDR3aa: CASSRLAGGKYEQYF
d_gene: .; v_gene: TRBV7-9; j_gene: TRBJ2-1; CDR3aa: CASSLTIGGQFF
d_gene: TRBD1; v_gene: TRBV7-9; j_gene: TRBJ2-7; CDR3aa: CASSLDRAGEQYF
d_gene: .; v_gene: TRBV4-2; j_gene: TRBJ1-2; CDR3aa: CASSSSSNTNYGYTF
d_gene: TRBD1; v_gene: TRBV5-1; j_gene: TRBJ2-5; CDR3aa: CASSVTGRETQYF
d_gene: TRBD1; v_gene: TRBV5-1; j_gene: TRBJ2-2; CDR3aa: CASSLRFRDRNTGELFF
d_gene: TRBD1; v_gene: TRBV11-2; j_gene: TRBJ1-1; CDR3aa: CASSLTDRAWTEAFF
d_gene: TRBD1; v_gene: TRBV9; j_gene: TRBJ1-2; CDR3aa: CASSEGDSYGYTF
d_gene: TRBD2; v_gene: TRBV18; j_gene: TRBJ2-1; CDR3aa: CASSGPGLAGPEQFF
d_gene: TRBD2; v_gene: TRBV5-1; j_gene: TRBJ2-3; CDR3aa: CASSLGGSVLDTQYF